This T cell receptor beta chain comes out of a study of shared clonotypes between healthy human individuals. Authors' analysis steps: ImmunoSEQ only sent back junction sequences with no quality scores, so filtering was done differently. The assay was immunoSEQ multiplex PCR, and TCRdb's table has in-frame clones only and misses some. The DNA gave D and trimming, while V, J and clone size come from that table. The profile shows over a million clones, 70% to 80% of them singletons. Concerning this clone: Its matching antigen is unknown.

Germline V gene data show CDR1 as MNHNS and CDR2 as SASEGT. This CDR3 region has 15 residues. Unmatched junction bases numbered 1, after V lost 2 bases and J lost 1 base. Notes on the study in general: Across several donors, naive CD4 shared roughly 5%, naive CD8 approximately 3.5%, memory CD4 2.3%, memory CD8 0.35% to 0.5%. Estimated richness was generally greater in naive than memory subsets. Sampling involved blood alone; tissue repertoires likely differ.

What was sequenced was memory CD4+ T cells sorted from blood. Subset indicated: CD45RA-negative fraction. The chain couples TRBV6-1 to TRBJ2-4, with 8 bases fitting TRBD1. This sequence was found in a man younger than 35 in good health. CDR3 residues: CASSEPGGAKNIQYF. CDR3 nucleotide sequence: TGTGCCAGCAGTGAACCAGGGGGCGCCAAAAACATTCAGTACTTC.